Given below is one TCR beta chain in context. Its antigen is still unknown. The data were obtained in a study of OX40 agonist ivuxolimab in advanced cancers. The study, taken as a whole, reports: Low normalized T-cell clonal expansion was also seen in some nonresponders.

The CDR3 spans 14 residues. With 2 bases removed from V and 8 bases from J, the gap between germline ends came to 15 bases. Germline CDR1 is KGHSH and CDR2 is LQKENI. Using immunoSEQ multiplex PCR, the repertoire was profiled, and TCRdb retains in-frame clones only, with some absent. The sample contains about 82,000 clones, around four fifths of which appear only once. The sequencing used CD4+ or CD8+ T cells sorted from blood, collected in a trial of the OX40 agonist ivuxolimab. The receptor was isolated from an adult with an advanced solid tumor such as melanoma, head and neck, liver or kidney cancer. The chain employs TRBV18 and TRBJ1-2; D is undetermined. Written as DNA, the CDR3 is TGTGCCAGCTCACCAACAGACGGGGTAGAGGGCTACACCTTC. Encoded protein: CASSPTDGVEGYTF.